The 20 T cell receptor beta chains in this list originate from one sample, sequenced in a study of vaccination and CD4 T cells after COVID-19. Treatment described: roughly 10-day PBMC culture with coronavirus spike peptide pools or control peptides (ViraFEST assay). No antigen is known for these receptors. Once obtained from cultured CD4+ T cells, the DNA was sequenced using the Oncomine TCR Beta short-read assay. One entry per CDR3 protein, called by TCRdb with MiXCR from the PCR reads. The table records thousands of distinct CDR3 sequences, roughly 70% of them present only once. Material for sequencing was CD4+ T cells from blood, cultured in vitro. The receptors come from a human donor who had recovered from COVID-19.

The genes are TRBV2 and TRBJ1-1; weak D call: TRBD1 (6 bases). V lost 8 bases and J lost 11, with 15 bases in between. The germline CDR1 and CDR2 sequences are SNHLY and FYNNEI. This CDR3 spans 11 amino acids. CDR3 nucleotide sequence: TGTGCCAGCGGGTGGACAGAGGGTGCTTTCTTT. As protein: CASGWTEGAFF.

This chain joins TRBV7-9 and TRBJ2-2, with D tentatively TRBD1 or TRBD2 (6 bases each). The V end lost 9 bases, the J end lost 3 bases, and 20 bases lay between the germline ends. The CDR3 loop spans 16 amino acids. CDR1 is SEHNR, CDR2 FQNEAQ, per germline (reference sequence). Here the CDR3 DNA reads TGTGCCAGTCGACTCGGCCGGGGGCGCGACACCGGGGAGCTGTTTTTT. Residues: CASRLGRGRDTGELFF.

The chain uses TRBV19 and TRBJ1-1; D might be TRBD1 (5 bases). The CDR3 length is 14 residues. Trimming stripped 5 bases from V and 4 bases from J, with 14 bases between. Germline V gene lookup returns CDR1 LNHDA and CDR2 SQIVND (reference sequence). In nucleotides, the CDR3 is TGTGCCAGTAGTTGGGAGGGGAGGACCACTGAAGCTTTCTTT. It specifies CASSWEGRTTEAFF.

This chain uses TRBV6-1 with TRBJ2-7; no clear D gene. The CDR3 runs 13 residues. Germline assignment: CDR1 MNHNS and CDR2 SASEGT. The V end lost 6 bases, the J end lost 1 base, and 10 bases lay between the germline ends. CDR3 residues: CASRRGLSYEQYF. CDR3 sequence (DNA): TGTGCCAGCAGACGCGGCCTGTCCTACGAGCAGTACTTC.

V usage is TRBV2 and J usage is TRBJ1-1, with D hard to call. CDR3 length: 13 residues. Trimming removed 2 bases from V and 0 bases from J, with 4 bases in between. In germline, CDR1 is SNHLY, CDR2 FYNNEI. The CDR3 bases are TGTGCCAGCAGTGAACATATGAACACTGAAGCTTTCTTT. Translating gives CASSEHMNTEAFF.

CDR3 DNA: TGTGCCAGCAGTTTTTCGGGGCAAGGCTACACCTTC. The encoded protein is CASSFSGQGYTF. V gene TRBV12-3 or TRBV12-4 combines with J gene TRBJ1-2; possibly TRBD1 for D (5 bases). CDR3 length equals 12 residues. V was trimmed by 3 bases and J by 8 bases, leaving 10 bases between them.

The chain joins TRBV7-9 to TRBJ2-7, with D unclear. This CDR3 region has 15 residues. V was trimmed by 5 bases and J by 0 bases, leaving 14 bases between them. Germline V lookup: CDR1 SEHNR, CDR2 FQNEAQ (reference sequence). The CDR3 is CASSPRTESSYEQYF. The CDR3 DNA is TGTGCCAGCAGCCCCCGGACGGAAAGCTCCTACGAGCAGTACTTC.

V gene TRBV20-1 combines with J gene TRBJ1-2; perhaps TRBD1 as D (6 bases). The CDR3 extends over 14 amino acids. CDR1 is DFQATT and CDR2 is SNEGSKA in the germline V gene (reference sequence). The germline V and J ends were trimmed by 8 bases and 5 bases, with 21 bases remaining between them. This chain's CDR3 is CSLTGNEVAYGYTF. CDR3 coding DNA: TGCAGTCTAACAGGGAATGAAGTGGCTTATGGCTACACCTTC.

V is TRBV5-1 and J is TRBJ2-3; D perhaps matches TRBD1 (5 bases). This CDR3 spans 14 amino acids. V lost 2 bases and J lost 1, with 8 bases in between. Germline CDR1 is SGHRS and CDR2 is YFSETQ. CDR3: CASSLEGGTDTQYF. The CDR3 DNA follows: TGCGCCAGCAGCTTAGAAGGGGGCACAGATACGCAGTATTTT.

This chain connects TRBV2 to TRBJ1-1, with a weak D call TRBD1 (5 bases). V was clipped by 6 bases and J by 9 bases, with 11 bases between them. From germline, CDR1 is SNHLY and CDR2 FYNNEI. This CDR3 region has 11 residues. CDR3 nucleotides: TGTGCCAGCAGGACCGGGACCAAAGCTTTCTTT. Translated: CASRTGTKAFF.

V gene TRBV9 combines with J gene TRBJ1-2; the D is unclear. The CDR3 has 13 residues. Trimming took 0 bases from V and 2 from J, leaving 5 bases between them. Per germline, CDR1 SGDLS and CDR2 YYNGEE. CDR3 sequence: CASSVDVNYGYTF. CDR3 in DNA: TGTGCCAGCAGCGTAGACGTAAACTATGGCTACACCTTC.

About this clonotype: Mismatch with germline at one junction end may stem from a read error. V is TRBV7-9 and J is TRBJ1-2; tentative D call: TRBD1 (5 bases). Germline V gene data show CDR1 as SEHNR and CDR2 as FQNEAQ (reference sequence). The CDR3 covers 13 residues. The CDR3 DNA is TGCGCCAGCAGCGCCCAGGGCGGTGGAGGCTACACCTTC. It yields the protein CASSAQGGGGYTF.

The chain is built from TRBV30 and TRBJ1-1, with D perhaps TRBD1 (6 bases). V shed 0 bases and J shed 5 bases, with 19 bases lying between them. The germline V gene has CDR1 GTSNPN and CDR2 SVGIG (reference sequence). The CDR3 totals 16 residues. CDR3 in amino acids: CAWSVHRGGRGTEAFF. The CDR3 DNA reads TGTGCCTGGAGTGTACATCGCGGGGGGCGTGGGACTGAAGCTTTCTTT.

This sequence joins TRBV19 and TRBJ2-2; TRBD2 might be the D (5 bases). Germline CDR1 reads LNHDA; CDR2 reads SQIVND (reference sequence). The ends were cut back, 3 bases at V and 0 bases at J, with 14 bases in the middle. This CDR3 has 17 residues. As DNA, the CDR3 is TGTGCCAGTAGTATGTTCCCCCCCGGGGCGAACACCGGGGAGCTGTTTTTT. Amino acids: CASSMFPPGANTGELFF.

This chain's CDR3 is CASSPTGEAYEQYF. The DNA of the CDR3 is TGTGCCAGCTCACCGACAGGGGAAGCCTACGAGCAGTACTTC. The chain has TRBV18 and TRBJ2-7; 8 bases are shared with TRBD1. The germline gives CDR1 KGHSH, CDR2 LQKENI. The CDR3 contains 14 residues. Unmatched junction bases numbered 3, after V lost 3 bases and J lost 2 bases.

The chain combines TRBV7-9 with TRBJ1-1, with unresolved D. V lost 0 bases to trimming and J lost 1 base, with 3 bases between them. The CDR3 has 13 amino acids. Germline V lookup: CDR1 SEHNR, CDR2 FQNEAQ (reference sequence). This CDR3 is CASSLATNTEAFF. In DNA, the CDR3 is TGTGCCAGCAGCTTAGCCACGAACACTGAAGCTTTCTTT. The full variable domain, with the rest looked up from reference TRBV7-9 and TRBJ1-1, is DTGVSQNPRHKITKRGQNVTFRCDPISEHNRLYWYRQTLGQGPEFLTYFQNEAQLEKSRLLSDRFSAERPKGSFSTLEIQRTEQGDSAMYLCASSLATNTEAFFGQGTRLTVV.

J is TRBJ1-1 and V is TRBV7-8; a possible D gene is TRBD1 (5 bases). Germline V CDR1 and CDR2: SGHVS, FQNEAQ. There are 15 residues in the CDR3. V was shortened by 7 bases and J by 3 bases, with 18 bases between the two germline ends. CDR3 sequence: CASTPLKQAHTEAFF. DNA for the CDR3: TGTGCCAGCACCCCCCTTAAACAGGCCCACACTGAAGCTTTCTTT.

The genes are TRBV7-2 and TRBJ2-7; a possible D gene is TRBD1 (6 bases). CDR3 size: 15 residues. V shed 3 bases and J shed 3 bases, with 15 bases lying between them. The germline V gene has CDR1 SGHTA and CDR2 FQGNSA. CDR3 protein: CASSFDRVGGYEQYF. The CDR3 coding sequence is TGTGCCAGCAGCTTCGATCGGGTAGGGGGCTACGAGCAGTACTTC.

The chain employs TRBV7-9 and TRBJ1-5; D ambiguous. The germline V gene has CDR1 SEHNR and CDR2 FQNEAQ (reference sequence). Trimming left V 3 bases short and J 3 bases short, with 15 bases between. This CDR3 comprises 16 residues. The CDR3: CASSFSTETFNQPQHF. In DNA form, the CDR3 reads TGTGCCAGCAGCTTCTCGACGGAGACTTTCAATCAGCCCCAGCATTTT.

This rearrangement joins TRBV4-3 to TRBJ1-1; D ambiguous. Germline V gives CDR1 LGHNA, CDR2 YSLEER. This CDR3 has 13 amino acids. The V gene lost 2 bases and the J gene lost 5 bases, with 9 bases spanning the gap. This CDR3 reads CASSQQYWTEAFF. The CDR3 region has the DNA TGCGCCAGCAGCCAACAATACTGGACTGAAGCTTTCTTT.